The 20 T cell receptor beta chains presented below share a single source sample, sequenced in a study of T cell changes during pregnancy in multiple sclerosis. Generated by immunoSEQ multiplex PCR, the TCRdb table keeps only in-frame clones and is missing some. The table records about 39,000 clones, around 94% of them present only once. The specimen comprised peripheral blood, sampled in the third trimester of pregnancy. Every receptor here comes from a female donor with multiple sclerosis, enrolled in a pregnancy study.

The chain recombines TRBV9 with TRBJ1-1, with unresolved D. Germline V gene sequence: CDR1 SGDLS, CDR2 YYNGEE. This CDR3 contains 13 residues. The V end was cut by 4 bases, the J end by 4 bases, with 11 bases between. CDR3 loop: CASSRARATEAFF. In DNA form, the CDR3 reads TGTGCCAGCAGCCGTGCGAGAGCCACTGAAGCTTTCTTT.

The chain combines TRBV9 with TRBJ2-1; TRBD2 is a possible D gene (6 bases). The V end lost 3 bases, the J end lost 4 bases, and 20 bases lay between the germline ends. There are 17 residues in the CDR3. Per germline, CDR1 SGDLS and CDR2 YYNGEE. DNA for the CDR3: TGTGCCAGCAGCGCGGGGCGCCGGGACTTAGAATACAATGAGCAGTTCTTC. Residues: CASSAGRRDLEYNEQFF.

V is TRBV21-1 and J is TRBJ2-7; TRBD2 is the table's D call and was not checked against the DNA. TRBV21-1 is a recognized pseudogene. The CDR3 consists of 10 residues. The CDR3 nucleotides read TGTGCCAGCAAACTATACGAGCAGTACTTC. Encoded protein: CASKLYEQYF.

J is TRBJ2-7 and V is TRBV6-5, with 8 bases lining up with TRBD2. J lost 12 bases, V lost 7 bases, and 14 bases had no gene match. The length of the CDR3 is 13 residues. The germline V gene encodes CDR1 MNHEY and CDR2 SVGAGI. The CDR3 reads CASMLSSGVLWYF. The CDR3, as DNA: TGTGCCAGCATGCTGAGTAGCGGGGTCCTTTGGTACTTC.

This clone was picked up one time. This chain connects TRBV28 to TRBJ1-2; D may be TRBD1 (6 bases). From germline, CDR1 is MDHEN and CDR2 SYDVKM. Between the trimmed V and J ends, which lost 5 bases and 4 bases, there was a span of 20 bases. The CDR3 loop spans 16 amino acids. CDR3 in amino acids: CASSQLQGGLFYGYTF. The CDR3 DNA follows: TGTGCCAGCAGTCAACTACAGGGTGGCCTGTTCTATGGCTACACCTTC.

This sequence joins TRBV10-2 and TRBJ2-1; 8 bases fit TRBD2. J gave up 2 bases and V 3 bases, and 6 bases lay outside the gene matches. This CDR3 is 16 amino acids long. Germline V gene data show CDR1 as WSHSY and CDR2 as SAAADI. The CDR3 reads CASSDLGLGTYNEQFF. CDR3 sequence (DNA): TGCGCCAGCAGTGATTTGGGACTAGGAACCTACAATGAGCAGTTCTTC.

The V gene is TRBV6-5, the J gene TRBJ1-6; D is uncertain. V lost 10 bases and J 4 bases, leaving 14 bases between the germline ends. CDR1 MNHEY and CDR2 SVGAGI come from the germline V gene. The CDR3 covers 14 residues. CDR3 amino acids: CATNSLPYNSPLHF. For the CDR3, the DNA is TGTGCCACCAACTCTTTACCTTATAATTCACCCCTCCACTTT.

This clone was recorded only once. The rearrangement links TRBV10-3 to TRBJ1-4; no firm D call. This CDR3 contains 18 residues. Germline CDR1 is ENHRY and CDR2 is SYGVKD. The V end lost 6 bases, the J end lost 0 bases, and 20 bases lay between the germline ends. CDR3 bases: TGTGCCATCAGCCTACGCCCGGGATTTAGTGCAACTAATGAAAAACTGTTTTTT. It codes for CAISLRPGFSATNEKLFF.

V usage is TRBV29-1 and J usage is TRBJ2-5; the D gene is possibly TRBD1 (5 bases). The CDR3 is 15 amino acids. The V end was cut by 5 bases, the J end by 2 bases, with 18 bases between. The germline CDR1 and CDR2 sequences are SQVTM and ANQGSEA. This CDR3 reads CSVSHGQGIQETQYF. The CDR3 DNA reads as TGCAGCGTTTCACATGGGCAGGGAATACAAGAGACCCAGTACTTC.

The V and J genes are TRBV27 and TRBJ1-6; possible D gene TRBD1, 6 bases. The CDR3 extends over 15 amino acids. Looked up from germline, CDR1 is MNHEY and CDR2 is SMNVEV (reference sequence). Deletions cut 4 bases from V and 4 bases from J, with 11 bases between. The CDR3 is CASSSGGQYNSPLHF. Here the CDR3 DNA reads TGTGCCAGCAGTTCGGGAGGACAGTATAATTCACCCCTCCACTTT.

This chain uses TRBV4-3 with TRBJ2-3; TRBD1 aligns across 7 bases. The V and J ends lost 1 base and 1 base, in that order; junction bases with no gene match: 2. Germline V gives CDR1 LGHNA, CDR2 YSLEER. The CDR3 runs 15 residues. The CDR3 protein is CASSQGQGGTDTQYF. The CDR3 DNA reads as TGCGCCAGCAGCCAAGGCCAGGGGGGCACAGATACGCAGTATTTT.

The chain carries TRBV5-4 and TRBJ2-2; TRBD2 aligns across 10 bases. After removal of 4 bases from V and 8 bases from J, the junction contained 11 bases not matched to a gene. The CDR3 sequence is 16 residues long. Germline V CDR1 and CDR2: SGHNT, YYREEE (reference sequence). The CDR3, as DNA: TGTGCCAGCAGCCCGGAGGCTAGCGGGAGTGTAGGGGAGCTGTTTTTT. This sequence encodes CASSPEASGSVGELFF.

This chain connects TRBV5-1 to TRBJ1-6; TRBD1 is a possible D gene (6 bases). Looked up from germline, CDR1 is SGHRS and CDR2 is YFSETQ. The CDR3 runs 17 residues. V was shortened by 0 bases and J by 7 bases, with 17 bases between the two germline ends. In nucleotides, the CDR3 is TGCGCCAGCAGCTTGGGGGGGTCGGGGGGCTGGAATTCACCCCTCCACTTT. It encodes CASSLGGSGGWNSPLHF.

This chain links TRBV7-9 with TRBJ2-7; 9 nucleotides agree with TRBD1. Looked up from germline, CDR1 is SEHNR and CDR2 is FQNEAQ (reference sequence). This CDR3 has 15 amino acids. V gave up 4 bases and J gave up 5 bases; unmatched junction bases: 9. Written as DNA, the CDR3 is TGTGCCAGCAGCTCCACCCGGGACAGGGTCAACGAGCAGTACTTC. Translating gives CASSSTRDRVNEQYF.

The CDR3 nucleotides are TGTGCCAGCAGCTTTAGGGGGTACCAAGAGACCCAGTACTTC. Translation: CASSFRGYQETQYF. This chain uses TRBV11-1 with TRBJ2-5; TRBD1 might be the D (6 bases). V gave up 3 bases and J gave up 0 bases, with 8 bases separating them. Germline V gene data show CDR1 as SGHAT and CDR2 as FQDESV (reference sequence). This CDR3 has 14 residues. The variable domain in full, completed from reference TRBV11-1 and TRBJ2-5, reads EAEVAQSPRYKITEKSQAVAFWCDPISGHATLYWYRQILGQGPELLVQFQDESVVDDSQLPKDRFSAERLKGVDSTLKIQPAELGDSAMYLCASSFRGYQETQYFGPGTRLLVL.

The rearrangement uses TRBV30 and TRBJ1-5, with TRBD1 identical over 8 bases. The germline CDR1 and CDR2 sequences are GTSNPN and SVGIG (reference sequence). Germline trimming cut 2 bases from V and 1 base from J; bases unmatched to any gene: 4. The CDR3 is 15 amino acids. The CDR3 DNA reads TGTGCCTGGAGTCGGACAGGGCCAAGCAATCAGCCCCAGCATTTT. Residues: CAWSRTGPSNQPQHF.

V and J are TRBV5-1 and TRBJ2-7; 7 bases map to TRBD2. With V trimmed by 2 bases and J by 6 bases, 8 bases remained unmatched. The CDR3 has 14 amino acids. Germline loops: CDR1 SGHRS, CDR2 YFSETQ. The CDR3 DNA follows: TGCGCCAGCAGCTTTCCTAGCGGAGCAGGCGAGCAGTACTTC. Protein product: CASSFPSGAGEQYF. The complete variable domain, with remaining parts taken from reference TRBV5-1 and TRBJ2-7, reads KAGVTQTPRYLIKTRGQQVTLSCSPISGHRSVSWYQQTPGQGLQFLFEYFSETQRNKGNFPGRFSGRQFSNSRSEMNVSTLELGDSALYLCASSFPSGAGEQYFGPGTRLTVT.

The V call is TRBV19, the J call TRBJ2-3, with D possibly matching TRBD2 (6 bases). CDR1 is LNHDA, CDR2 SQIVND, per germline (reference sequence). V gave up 3 bases and J gave up 4 bases, with 14 bases separating them. The CDR3 has 15 residues. The DNA of the CDR3 is TGTGCCAGTAGTATCCGGTCTTTAGCGGCAGATACGCAGTATTTT. Its protein is CASSIRSLAADTQYF.

V gene TRBV2 combines with J gene TRBJ2-3, with TRBD1 matching 9 bases. Germline loops: CDR1 SNHLY, CDR2 FYNNEI. This CDR3 has 16 amino acids. Trimming removed 6 bases from V and 2 bases from J; junction bases left unmatched: 9. In DNA, the CDR3 is TGTGCCAGCAGCCGGACAGGGGACCCCGCCACAGATACGCAGTATTTT. Protein: CASSRTGDPATDTQYF.

The chain couples TRBV9 to TRBJ2-7; TRBD2 matches 7 bases. This CDR3 region has 14 residues. CDR1 is SGDLS and CDR2 is YYNGEE in the germline V gene. After removal of 0 bases from V and 4 bases from J, the junction contained 4 bases not matched to a gene. DNA of the CDR3: TGTGCCAGCAGCGTAGCTAGCGGACCTTACGAGCAGTACTTC. Protein: CASSVASGPYEQYF.